This T cell receptor beta chain originates from a study of control samples from healthy donors and cancer patients. Per the germline V gene, CDR1 is GTSNPN and CDR2 is SVGIG (reference sequence). The CDR3 has 16 residues. Trimming removed 2 bases at V and 4 bases at J, with 20 bases between. Method: immunoSEQ multiplex PCR; TCRdb's copy keeps in-frame clones and lacks some. Of 85,000 to 90,000 clones detected, 85% to 90% appear once; the ten largest clones hold more than 2%. The receptor was derived from a woman between 40 and 55 years old in good health. This chain uses TRBV30 with TRBJ1-1; tentatively, D is TRBD1 (5 bases). Sequenced material: blood. CDR3 DNA: TGTGCCTGGAGTCCCCCCGGGGGGGGTCGGAGCACTGAAGCTTTCTTT. Its translation is CAWSPPGGGRSTEAFF.